This T cell receptor beta chain came from a study of early T cells in non-severe SARS-CoV-2 infection. Study as a whole: Investigators sequenced bulk RNA drawn from unsorted whole blood, and chains remained unpaired. Study results and caveats: Matches to VDJdb favored anti-spike CD8 responses and missed private and CD4 specificities.

Unique molecular identifiers were affixed to single, distinct cDNA molecules. TCRdb ran MiXCR on the 5' RACE reads and lists one entry per CDR3 protein. The data show some 30,000 distinct CDR3 sequences, roughly 4.7% seen once. Remarks on this clonotype: Its specificity is unknown.

The CDR3 totals 13 residues. With V trimmed by 3 bases and J by 6 bases, 2 bases remained unmatched. Germline V lookup: CDR1 KGHSH, CDR2 LQKENI. The chain employs TRBV18 and TRBJ2-1; 7 bases fit TRBD2. Input material: whole blood. The clonotype comes from an adult who was a healthcare worker with PCR-confirmed SARS-CoV-2 infection or an uninfected control (not recorded which). CDR3 in DNA: TGTGCCAGCTCACCGAGGACTAGCAATGAGCAGTTCTTC. Residues: CASSPRTSNEQFF.